A selection of T cell receptor beta chains follows, all from one sample in a study of CD8 T cells in ankylosing spondylitis. TCRdb recomputed calls from the 5' RACE reads with MiXCR, one row per CDR3 protein. The table shows roughly 230,000 distinct CDR3 sequences, with approximately 7.6% occurring only once. Specimen: blood, either unsorted or a sorted T cell fraction (not recorded which). The receptors were sampled from a female donor with ankylosing spondylitis or in good health (not recorded which). Both conserved end residues are part of each CDR3. The D gene is left open where the match is weak. Part of the rows lack a size; the others show once, few, many or a class for expanded clones.

>TRBV7-8|NA|17|TRBJ2-6|few
CASSLWGRSSGANVLTF
TGTGCCAGCAGCTTATGGGGGCGGAGCTCTGGGGCCAACGTCCTGACTTTC
>TRBV10-3|NA|14|TRBJ2-7|many
CASGDGRDLYEQYF
TGTGCCTCCGGAGACGGGCGGGACCTCTACGAGCAGTACTTC
>TRBV5-1|NA|14|TRBJ2-3|many
CASSLDGNGDTQYF
TGCGCCAGCAGCTTGGACGGTAACGGAGATACGCAGTATTTT
>TRBV30|NA|12|TRBJ2-1|NA
CAWSHRDWEQFF
TGTGCCTGGAGTCACAGGGACTGGGAGCAGTTCTTC
>TRBV2|TRBD2|15|TRBJ2-1|NA
CASSDSLAGYNEQFF
TGTGCCAGCAGTGATAGTCTAGCGGGCTACAATGAGCAGTTCTTC
>TRBV7-9|NA|11|TRBJ2-1|few
CASSPLHEQFF
TGTGCCAGCAGCCCTCTTCATGAGCAGTTCTTC
>TRBV11-2|NA|17|TRBJ2-5|many
CASSLGRGASLQETQYF
TGTGCCAGCAGCTTAGGGAGGGGCGCGTCCTTACAAGAGACCCAGTACTTC
>TRBV4-3|TRBD1|13|TRBJ1-1|many
CASSLGQGAEAFF
TGCGCCAGCAGCCTCGGACAGGGAGCTGAAGCTTTCTTT
>TRBV15|NA|15|TRBJ1-2|many
CATSRVPQGSFGYTF
TGTGCCACCAGCAGAGTTCCTCAAGGGTCCTTTGGCTACACCTTC
>TRBV7-9|NA|14|TRBJ2-1|many
CANSDSSSYNEQFF
TGTGCCAATTCGGACTCCTCGTCCTACAATGAGCAGTTCTTC
>TRBV6-2/TRBV6-3|TRBD1|14|TRBJ2-1|many
CASSWTGGGYEQFF
TGTGCCAGCAGCTGGACAGGGGGCGGTTATGAGCAGTTCTTC
>TRBV29-1|TRBD2|18|TRBJ2-2|many
CSVEEEDSLAGSTGELFF
TGCAGCGTTGAAGAAGAAGATAGTCTAGCGGGATCCACCGGGGAGCTGTTTTTT
>TRBV12-3/TRBV12-4|TRBD2|15|TRBJ2-5|many
CASSPGGAGPETQYF
TGTGCCAGCAGTCCCGGGGGAGCGGGGCCAGAGACCCAGTACTTC